The entry below describes one T cell receptor (beta chain). This clonotype has just a few counts. Its cognate antigen has yet to be identified. The sample holds no much larger clone one base away, and base qualities are not on file. The receptor library was made with PCR. Sequencer: Illumina HiSeq 2500. To normalize quantification of the TCRbeta repertoire, the TCR libraries were built with molecular barcoding that relied on unique molecular identifiers. TCRdb trimmed public reads at Q25 via fastp, called clones via MiXCR and kept in-frame beta chains. Entries that share a CDR3 protein sequence are merged under the most common genes and DNA. For this sample there are around 700,000 distinct CDR3 sequences; around 14% appear just once. Approximately 0.8% of the sample goes to the ten largest clones. V and J are truncated by 7 bases and 6 bases respectively, leaving an intervening sequence of 19 bases. The CDR3 numbers 14 residues from cysteine through phenylalanine. Just the 42-base CDR3 DNA is kept, in frame starting at base 1. From a lookup of the germline V gene (reference sequence), CDR1 and CDR2 are LNHDA and SQIVND.

The entry originates in a study of T-cell reconstitution after alpha-beta-depleted transplantation in children (dated by TCRdb to 2016 to 2017). A note on the overall study: T-cell immune reconstitution after TCRalphabeta/CD19-depleted allogeneic hematopoietic cell transplantation in children was quantitatively tracked in the study by means of TCR repertoire profiling. General study outcomes and caveats: In some patients, high TCRbeta diversity at day 60 was attributed to recipient T cells and intrathymic progenitors that had survived conditioning. About two months after transplant, the apparently early recovery of alphabetaT-cell counts reportedly depended on just several hundred clones that had expanded rapidly and came from non-depleted graft cells. Hyperexpanded clone frequencies declined over subsequent months; after one year, T-cell counts and TCRbeta diversity were mostly attributed to newly produced T cells.

What the treatment or condition label conveys for this sample: allogeneic hematopoietic cell transplantation with graft depleted of TCRalphabeta T cells and CD19 B cells. The children who served as transplant recipients had been given grafts of TCRalphabeta/CD19-depleted allogeneic hematopoietic cells. This TCR was sampled from a girl aged 2-10 years with congenital amegakaryocytic thrombocytopenia, due to receive a stem cell transplant. The source material was PBMCs, sampled before TCRalphabeta/CD19-depleted stem cell transplant. Recombination linked TRBV19 to TRBJ2-7; the D segment could be TRBD2, given 5 matching bases. Here is the DNA: TGTGCCAGTACCCAAGTAGGAGCAGGAGGCGAGCAGTACTTC. This yields the protein CASTQVGAGGEQYF.